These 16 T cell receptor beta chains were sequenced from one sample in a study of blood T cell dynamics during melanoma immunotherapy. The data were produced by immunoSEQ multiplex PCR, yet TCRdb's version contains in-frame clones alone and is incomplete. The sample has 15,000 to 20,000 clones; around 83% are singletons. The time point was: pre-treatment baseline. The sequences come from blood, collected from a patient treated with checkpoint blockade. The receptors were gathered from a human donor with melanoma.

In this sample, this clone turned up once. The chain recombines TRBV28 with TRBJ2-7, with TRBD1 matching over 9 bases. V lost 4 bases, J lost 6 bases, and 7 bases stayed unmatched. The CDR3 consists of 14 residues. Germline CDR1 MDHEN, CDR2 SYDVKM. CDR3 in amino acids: CASSSRDRVFEQYF. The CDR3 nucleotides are TGTGCCAGCAGTTCCAGGGACAGGGTCTTCGAGCAGTACTTC.

The CDR3 DNA reads as TGCGCCAGCAGTGAGTTTTCAGTTGTACACTTGAACACTGAAGCTTTCTTT. Protein sequence: CASSEFSVVHLNTEAFF. The V and J genes are TRBV10-1 and TRBJ1-1; unclear D gene. This CDR3 spans 17 amino acids. V was clipped by 1 base and J by 0 bases, with 15 bases between them. Germline CDR1 WNHNN, CDR2 SYGVQD (reference sequence).

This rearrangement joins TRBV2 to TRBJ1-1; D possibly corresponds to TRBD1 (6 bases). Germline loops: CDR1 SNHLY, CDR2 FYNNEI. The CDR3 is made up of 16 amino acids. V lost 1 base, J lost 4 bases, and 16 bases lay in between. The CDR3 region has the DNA TGTGCCAGCAGTGAAGGACAGGCGGGGGTTGGCACTGAAGCTTTCTTT. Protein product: CASSEGQAGVGTEAFF. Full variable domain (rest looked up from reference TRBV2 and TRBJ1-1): EPEVTQTPSHQVTQMGQEVILRCVPISNHLYFYWYRQILGQKVEFLVSFYNNEISEKSEIFDDQFSVERPDGSNFTLKIRSTKLEDSAMYFCASSEGQAGVGTEAFFGQGTRLTVV.

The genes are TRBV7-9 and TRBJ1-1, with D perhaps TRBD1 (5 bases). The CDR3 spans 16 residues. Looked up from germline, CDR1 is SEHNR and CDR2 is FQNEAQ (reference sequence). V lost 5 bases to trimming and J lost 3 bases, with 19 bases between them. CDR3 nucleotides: TGTGCCAGCAGCCCCCCGGGGCTCCGGGCTGACACTGAAGCTTTCTTT. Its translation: CASSPPGLRADTEAFF.

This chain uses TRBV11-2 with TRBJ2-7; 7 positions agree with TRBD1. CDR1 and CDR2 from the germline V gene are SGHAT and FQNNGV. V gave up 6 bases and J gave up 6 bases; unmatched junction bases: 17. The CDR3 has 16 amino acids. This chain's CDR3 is CASSSTQGVGMGEQYF. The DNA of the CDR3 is TGTGCCAGCAGTAGTACTCAGGGGGTGGGGATGGGCGAGCAGTACTTC.

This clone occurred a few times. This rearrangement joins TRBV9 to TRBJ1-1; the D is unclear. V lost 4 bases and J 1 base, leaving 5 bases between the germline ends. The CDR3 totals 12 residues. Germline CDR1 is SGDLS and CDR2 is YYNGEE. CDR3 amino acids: CASSRPNTEAFF. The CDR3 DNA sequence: TGTGCCAGCAGCAGACCGAACACTGAAGCTTTCTTT.

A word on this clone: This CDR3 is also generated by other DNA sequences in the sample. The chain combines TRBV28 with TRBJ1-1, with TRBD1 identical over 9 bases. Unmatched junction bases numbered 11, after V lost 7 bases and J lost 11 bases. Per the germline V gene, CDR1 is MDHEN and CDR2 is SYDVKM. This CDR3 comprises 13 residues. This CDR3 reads CASTRDRGRRAFF. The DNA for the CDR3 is TGTGCCAGCACCCGAGACAGGGGGAGAAGGGCTTTCTTT.

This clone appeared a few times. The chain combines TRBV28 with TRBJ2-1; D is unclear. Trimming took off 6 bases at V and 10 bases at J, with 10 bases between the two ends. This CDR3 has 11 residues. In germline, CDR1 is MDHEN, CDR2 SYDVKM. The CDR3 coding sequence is TGTGCCAGCAGGTCAAGCTACGAGCAGTTCTTC. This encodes CASRSSYEQFF.

DNA for the CDR3: TGTGCCAGCAGTTTGTTCAGGGAACACGAGCAGTACTTC. This encodes CASSLFREHEQYF. This chain connects TRBV27 to TRBJ2-7; D possibly corresponds to TRBD1 (5 bases). The CDR3 runs 13 residues. The V gene's germline CDR1 is MNHEY and CDR2 SMNVEV (reference sequence). Trimming shortened V by 3 bases and J by 5 bases, and 11 bases separated the two germline ends.

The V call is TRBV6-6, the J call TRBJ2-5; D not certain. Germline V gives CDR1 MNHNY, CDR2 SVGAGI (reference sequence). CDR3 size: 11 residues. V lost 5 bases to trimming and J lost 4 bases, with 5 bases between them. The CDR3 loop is CASSQGETQYF. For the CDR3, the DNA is TGTGCCAGCAGTCAAGGAGAGACCCAGTACTTC.

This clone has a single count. The CDR3 DNA reads as TGTGCCAGCAGCTTGGACTCGACGAGGACCCAGTACTTC. Its protein is CASSLDSTRTQYF. The rearrangement links TRBV11-2 to TRBJ2-5; perhaps TRBD2 as D (5 bases). Trimming left V 3 bases short and J 7 bases short, with 12 bases between. The germline gives CDR1 SGHAT, CDR2 FQNNGV. The CDR3 runs 13 residues.

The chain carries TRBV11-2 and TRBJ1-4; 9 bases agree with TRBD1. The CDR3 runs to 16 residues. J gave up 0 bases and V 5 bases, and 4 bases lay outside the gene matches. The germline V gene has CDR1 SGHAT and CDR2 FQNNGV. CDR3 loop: CASSHRQGATNEKLFF. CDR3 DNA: TGTGCCAGCAGCCACAGACAGGGGGCAACTAATGAAAAACTGTTTTTT.

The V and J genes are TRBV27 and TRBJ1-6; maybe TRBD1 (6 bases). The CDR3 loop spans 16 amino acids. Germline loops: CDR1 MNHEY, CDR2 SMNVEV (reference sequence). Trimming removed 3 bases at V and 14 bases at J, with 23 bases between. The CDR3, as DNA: TGTGCCAGCAGTTTGCCGACAGGTTCCCCCCAGGAGGCCCTCCACTTT. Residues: CASSLPTGSPQEALHF.

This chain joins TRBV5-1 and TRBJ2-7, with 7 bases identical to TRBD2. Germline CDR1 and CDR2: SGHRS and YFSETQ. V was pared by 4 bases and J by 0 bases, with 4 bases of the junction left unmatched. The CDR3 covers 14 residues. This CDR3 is CASSQSGNSYEQYF. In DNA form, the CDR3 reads TGCGCCAGCAGCCAAAGCGGGAACTCCTACGAGCAGTACTTC.

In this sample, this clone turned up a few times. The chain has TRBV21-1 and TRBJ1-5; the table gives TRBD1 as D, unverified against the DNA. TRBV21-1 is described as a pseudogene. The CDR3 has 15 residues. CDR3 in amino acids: CASSKDRGRGQPQHF. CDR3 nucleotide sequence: TGTGCCAGCAGCAAAGATAGGGGGCGAGGGCAGCCCCAGCATTTT.

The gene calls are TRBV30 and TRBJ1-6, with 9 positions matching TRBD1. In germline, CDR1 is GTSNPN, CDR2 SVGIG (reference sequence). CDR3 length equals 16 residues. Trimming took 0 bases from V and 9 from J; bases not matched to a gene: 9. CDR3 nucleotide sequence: TGTGCCTGGAGTGTAAGCGGGACAGGGACAGGTTCACCCCTCCACTTT. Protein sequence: CAWSVSGTGTGSPLHF. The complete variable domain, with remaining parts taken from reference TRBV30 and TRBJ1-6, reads SQTIHQWPATLVQPVGSPLSLECTVEGTSNPNLYWYRQAAGRGLQLLFYSVGIGQISSEVPQNLSASRPQDRQFILSSKKLLLSDSGFYLCAWSVSGTGTGSPLHFGNGTRLTVT.